A single sample is the source of the 9 T cell receptor beta chains below, sequenced in a study of human CD8 memory T cell subsets. A UMI-labeled 5' RACE approach was the method that produced the TCR beta libraries. TCRdb re-called the 5' RACE reads, yielding one record per CDR3 amino acid sequence without DNA. The sample table sets out roughly 6,800 distinct CDR3 sequences. What was sequenced was CD8+ T cells from PBMCs. These receptors originate from a human donor in good health.

The chain links TRBV9 to TRBJ2-1; TCRdb indicates TRBD2, and absent DNA this call remains unverified. The CDR3 totals 17 residues. CDR1 is SGDLS, CDR2 YYNGEE, per germline. CDR3 amino acids: CASSKGTSGPSYNEQFF.

The V gene is TRBV19, the J gene TRBJ2-1. Germline V CDR1 and CDR2: LNHDA, SQIVND (reference sequence). The CDR3 spans 15 residues. CDR3 protein: CASSRGPTSYNEQFF.

The chain couples TRBV7-9 to TRBJ2-7; TCRdb reports TRBD1, a call that lacks DNA to check it against. CDR1 is SEHNR, CDR2 FQNEAQ, per germline (reference sequence). The CDR3 spans 14 residues. The CDR3 sequence is CASSPGWGPGEQYF.

V and J are TRBV7-2 and TRBJ1-5; TCRdb designates TRBD1, a call that cannot be tested without DNA. In germline, CDR1 is SGHTA, CDR2 FQGNSA. This CDR3 has 16 amino acids. The CDR3 sequence: CASSLVGQGGNQPQHF. Full variable domain (missing parts from reference TRBV7-2 and TRBJ1-5): GAGVSQSPSNKVTEKGKDVELRCDPISGHTALYWYRQSLGQGLEFLIYFQGNSAPDKSGLPSDRFSAERTGGSVSTLTIQRTQQEDSAVYLCASSLVGQGGNQPQHFGDGTRLSIL.

This clonotype is classed as medium-sized by frequency. V and J are TRBV15 and TRBJ1-1; the TCRdb call, TRBD1, lacks DNA for checking. Germline-derived CDR1 and CDR2 are LNHNV and YYDKDF (reference sequence). The CDR3 consists of 15 residues. Here the CDR3 reads CATRDYRGQNTEAFF.

The chain joins TRBV11-2 to TRBJ2-1. The CDR3 totals 11 residues. Germline CDR1 SGHAT, CDR2 FQNNGV. CDR3 region: CASSSTNEQFF.

Judged by frequency, this clonotype is medium-sized. V is TRBV7-9 and J is TRBJ1-2. The CDR3 loop spans 15 amino acids. Germline-derived CDR1 and CDR2 are SEHNR and FQNEAQ (reference sequence). This chain's CDR3 is CASSFADTKNYGYTF.

Measured by frequency, this clonotype is medium-sized. This CDR3 is CASSQTSSGGLEAFF. The chain is built from TRBV4-1 and TRBJ1-1; TCRdb returns TRBD1, unconfirmable since there is no DNA. From germline, CDR1 is MGHRA and CDR2 YSYEKL. This CDR3 is built from 15 residues.

This rearrangement joins TRBV11-2 to TRBJ2-7; TCRdb's D gene call, TRBD1, goes unchecked for lack of DNA. The CDR3 totals 13 residues. The germline gives CDR1 SGHAT, CDR2 FQNNGV. The CDR3 spells CASSNTGNYEQYF.